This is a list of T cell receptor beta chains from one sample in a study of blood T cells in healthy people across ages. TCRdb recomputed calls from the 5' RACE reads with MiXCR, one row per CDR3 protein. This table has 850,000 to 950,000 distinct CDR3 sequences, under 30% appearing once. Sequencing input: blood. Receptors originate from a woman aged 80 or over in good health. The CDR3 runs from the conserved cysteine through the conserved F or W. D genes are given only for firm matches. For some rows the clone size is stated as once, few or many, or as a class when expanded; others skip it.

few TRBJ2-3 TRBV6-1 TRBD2 TGTGCCAGCAGCTCCGGGACTAGCGGGGGGAGGTCAGATACGCAGTATTTT CASSSGTSGGRSDTQYF
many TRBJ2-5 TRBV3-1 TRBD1 TGTGCCAGCAGCTTACACTATCAAAGGGGACAGGGGCGAGAGACCCAGTACTTC CASSLHYQRGQGRETQYF
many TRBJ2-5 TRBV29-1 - TGCAGCGCATTTGATCCAGAGACCCAGTACTTC CSAFDPETQYF
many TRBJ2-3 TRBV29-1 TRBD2 TGCAGCGTTGAACCGGCTAGCGGGGCGAGCACAGATACGCAGTATTTT CSVEPASGASTDTQYF
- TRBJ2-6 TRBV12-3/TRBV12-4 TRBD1 TGTGCCAGCAGTCCCCTCGTTAGAGGTGTGGACAGGCTTAGCTCTGGGGCCAACGTCCTGACTTTC CASSPLVRGVDRLSSGANVLTF
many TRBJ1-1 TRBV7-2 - TGTGCCAGCAGACTACAGGGCAACACTGAAGCTTTCTTT CASRLQGNTEAFF
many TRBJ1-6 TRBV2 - TGTGCCAGCAGTGAAGGGACACTCGTTAATTCACCCCTCCACTTT CASSEGTLVNSPLHF
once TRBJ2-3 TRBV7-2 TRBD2 TGTGCCAGCAGCTTATTTAGGACCGGGGCGGGGGGGCAGGGAGATACGCAGTATTTT CASSLFRTGAGGQGDTQYF
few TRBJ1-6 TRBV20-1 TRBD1 TGCAGTGCTAGAGCAGGGACAGGGGATTCACCCCTCCACTTT CSARAGTGDSPLHF
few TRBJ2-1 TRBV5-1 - TGCGCCAGCAGACCCGGGTCCCCCAGCTCCTACAATGAGCAGTTCTTC CASRPGSPSSYNEQFF